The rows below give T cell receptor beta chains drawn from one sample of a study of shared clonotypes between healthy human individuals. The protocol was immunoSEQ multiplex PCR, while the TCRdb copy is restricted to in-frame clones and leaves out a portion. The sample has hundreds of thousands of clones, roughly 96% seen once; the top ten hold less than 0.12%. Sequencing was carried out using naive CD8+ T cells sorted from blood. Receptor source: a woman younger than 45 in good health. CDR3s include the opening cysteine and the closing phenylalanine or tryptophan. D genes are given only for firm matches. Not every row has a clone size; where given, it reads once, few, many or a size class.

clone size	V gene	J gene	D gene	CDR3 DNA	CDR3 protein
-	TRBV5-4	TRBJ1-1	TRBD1	TGTGCCGAAGGGACAGCGAACACTGAAGCTTTCTTT	CAEGTANTEAFF
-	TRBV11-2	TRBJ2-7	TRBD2	TGTGCCAGCAGCCTCGGGGGGGAGACCTACGAGCAGTACTTC	CASSLGGETYEQYF
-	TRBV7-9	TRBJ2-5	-	TGTGCCAGCAGCTTAGTTCTCGGTGGGCAAGAGACCCAGTACTTC	CASSLVLGGQETQYF
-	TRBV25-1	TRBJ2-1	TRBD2	TGTGCCAGTACCCGCGGGGGATACAATGAGCAGTTCTTC	CASTRGGYNEQFF
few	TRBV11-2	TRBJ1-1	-	TGTGCCAGCAGCCTACTGAACACTGAAGCTTTCTTT	CASSLLNTEAFF
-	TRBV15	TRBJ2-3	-	TGTGCCACCACGTCCAGTTCTAGCACAGATACGCAGTATTTT	CATTSSSSTDTQYF
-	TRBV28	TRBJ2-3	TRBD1	TGTGCCAGCAGTTTTGGGACAGGAGCGGCCCCCCCCACAGATACGCAGTATTTT	CASSFGTGAAPPTDTQYF
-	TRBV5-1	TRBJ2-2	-	TGCGCCAGCAGCTTGTACAGGGAGGGGGAGCTGTTTTTT	CASSLYREGELFF
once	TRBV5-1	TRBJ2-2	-	TGCGCCAGCAGCTTGGCTGAGCGGCCGAACACCGGGGAGCTGTTTTTT	CASSLAERPNTGELFF
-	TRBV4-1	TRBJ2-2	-	TGCGCCAGCAGCCAATGGGTCAGAACGAACACCGGGGAGCTGTTTTTT	CASSQWVRTNTGELFF
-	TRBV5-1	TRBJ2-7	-	TGCGCCAGCAGCTATGATCAAATCGGGGCTTCCTACGAGCAGTACTTC	CASSYDQIGASYEQYF
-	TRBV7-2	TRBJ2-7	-	TGTGCCAGCAGCTTATTGCGGAACGAGCAGTACTTC	CASSLLRNEQYF
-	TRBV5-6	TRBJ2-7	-	TGTGCCAGCAGCTTGGGGCAGGTCGACGAGCAGTACTTC	CASSLGQVDEQYF
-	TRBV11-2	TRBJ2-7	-	TGTGCCAGCAGCTTAGCCCCTAACTCCTACGAGCAGTACTTC	CASSLAPNSYEQYF
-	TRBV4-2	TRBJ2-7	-	TGTGCCAGCAGCCACCAAGGGAACGAGCAGTACTTC	CASSHQGNEQYF
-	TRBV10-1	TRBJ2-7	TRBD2	TGCGCCAGCAGTGATGCTAGCGGCTACGAGCAGTACTTC	CASSDASGYEQYF
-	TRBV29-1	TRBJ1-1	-	TGCAGCTCCTTGGGCGGGTCGGAAGCTTTCTTT	CSSLGGSEAFF
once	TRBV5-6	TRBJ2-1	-	TGTGCCAGCAGCTTCCTTGGGGGGGAGCAGTTCTTC	CASSFLGGEQFF
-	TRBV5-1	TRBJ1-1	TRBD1	TGCGCCAGCAGCGGACAGGGGGCAGAGACTGAAGCTTTCTTT	CASSGQGAETEAFF
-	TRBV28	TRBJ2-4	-	TGTGCCAGCAGCCCTACCGGGGCCAACATTCAGTACTTC	CASSPTGANIQYF
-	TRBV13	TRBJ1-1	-	TGTGCCAGCACCCTGGACACCGAGGTCACTGAAGCTTTCTTT	CASTLDTEVTEAFF
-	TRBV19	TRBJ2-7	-	TGTGCCAGTAGTATAGCCCCCGCTGGGTACGAGCAGTACTTC	CASSIAPAGYEQYF
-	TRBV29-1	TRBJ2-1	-	TGCAGCGTTGAAGTCGTTACGGGAGCCTTCAATGAGCAGTTCTTC	CSVEVVTGAFNEQFF
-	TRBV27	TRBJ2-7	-	TGTGCCAGCAGTCCAAACTCCGACGAGCAGTACTTC	CASSPNSDEQYF
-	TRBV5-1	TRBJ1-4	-	TGCGCCAGCAGCGGCGGGTACGGAAATGAAAAACTGTTTTTT	CASSGGYGNEKLFF
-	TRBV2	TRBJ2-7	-	TGTGCCAGCAGTGAAGTTGTGGGAGGATCCTACGAGCAGTACTTC	CASSEVVGGSYEQYF
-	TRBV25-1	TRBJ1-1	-	TGTGCCAGCAGTGAATCGGACAGATCGAACACTGAAGCTTTCTTT	CASSESDRSNTEAFF
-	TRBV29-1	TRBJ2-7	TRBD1	TGCAGCGTTCGAAAGGACAGGGGGTCTTACGAGCAGTACTTC	CSVRKDRGSYEQYF
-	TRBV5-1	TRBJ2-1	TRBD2	TGCGCCAGCAGCTGGGAACTTAGCGGGGCCTCCTACAATGAGCAGTTCTTC	CASSWELSGASYNEQFF
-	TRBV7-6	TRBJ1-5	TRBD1	TGTGCCAGCAGTGACCCAGGGGGTGGCAATCAGCCCCAGCATTTT	CASSDPGGGNQPQHF
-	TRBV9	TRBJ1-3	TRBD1	TGTGCCAGCAGAGGGACAGGATCTGGAAACACCATATATTTT	CASRGTGSGNTIYF